These T cell receptor beta chains were read from a single sample in a study of shared clonotypes between healthy human individuals. Clones were sequenced by immunoSEQ multiplex PCR, and TCRdb holds only the in-frame ones, with some missing. The data hold about 510,000 clones, with about 95% observed a single time. The sequenced sample consisted of naive CD4+ T cells sorted from blood. The source is a woman aged 25 to 39 in good health. Both conserved end residues are part of each CDR3. A D gene is named only where the DNA matches it firmly. Size values are once, few and many counts, or a class for expanded clones, and some rows have none.

size: NA
length: 15
J: TRBJ2-3
V: TRBV28
D: TRBD1
DNA: TGTGCCAGCAGGGAAGGGGGACAGGCACCAGATACGCAGTATTTT
CDR3: CASREGGQAPDTQYF

size: NA
length: 15
J: TRBJ2-1
V: TRBV7-2
D: NA
DNA: TGTGCCAGCAGCCCTCAGGGGGGTGCCTACAATGAGCAGTTCTTC
CDR3: CASSPQGGAYNEQFF

size: NA
length: 15
J: TRBJ1-5
V: TRBV10-2
D: NA
DNA: TGCGCCAGCAGGACACAGGGAAGTAGCAATCAGCCCCAGCATTTT
CDR3: CASRTQGSSNQPQHF

size: once
length: 13
J: TRBJ2-1
V: TRBV25-1
D: NA
DNA: TGTGCCAGCAGTGAACTGAGGAGGGAAGAGCAGTTCTTC
CDR3: CASSELRREEQFF

size: NA
length: 15
J: TRBJ1-1
V: TRBV10-1
D: NA
DNA: TGCGCCAGCAGTGAGTCGCACTCAGGAGGGACTGAAGCTTTCTTT
CDR3: CASSESHSGGTEAFF

size: NA
length: 13
J: TRBJ1-5
V: TRBV6-6
D: NA
DNA: TGTGCCAGCAGTTACTTGGGCCAGCAGCCCCAGCATTTT
CDR3: CASSYLGQQPQHF

size: NA
length: 11
J: TRBJ2-1
V: TRBV20-1
D: NA
DNA: TGCAGTGCTATTCGAACCAATGAGCAGTTCTTC
CDR3: CSAIRTNEQFF

size: NA
length: 14
J: TRBJ2-7
V: TRBV28
D: NA
DNA: TGTGCCAGCAGTACCCCCGGGACAATATACGAGCAGTACTTC
CDR3: CASSTPGTIYEQYF

size: NA
length: 16
J: TRBJ2-7
V: TRBV19
D: TRBD1
DNA: TGTGCCAGTAGTATATCTGGGACAGGGCCATCCTACGAGCAGTACTTC
CDR3: CASSISGTGPSYEQYF

size: NA
length: 13
J: TRBJ1-1
V: TRBV7-8
D: NA
DNA: TGTGCCAGCAGCTTAACAGGGAACACTGAAGCTTTCTTT
CDR3: CASSLTGNTEAFF

size: once
length: 15
J: TRBJ2-5
V: TRBV10-3
D: NA
DNA: TGTGCCATCAGTGCGCCGGGCCAGGGCCAAGAGACCCAGTACTTC
CDR3: CAISAPGQGQETQYF

size: NA
length: 14
J: TRBJ1-2
V: TRBV5-6
D: TRBD1
DNA: TGTGCCAGCAGACTGGACAGGGGAGACTATGGCTACACCTTC
CDR3: CASRLDRGDYGYTF

size: once
length: 14
J: TRBJ2-5
V: TRBV4-2
D: TRBD1
DNA: TGTGCCAGCAGCCAGGTGGACAGGCAAGAGACCCAGTACTTC
CDR3: CASSQVDRQETQYF

size: NA
length: 14
J: TRBJ1-2
V: TRBV5-5
D: TRBD1
DNA: TGTGCCAGCAGCTTGTGGGGACAGGGGAATGGCTACACCTTC
CDR3: CASSLWGQGNGYTF

size: NA
length: 16
J: TRBJ2-5
V: TRBV15
D: TRBD2
DNA: TGTGCCACCAGCAGAGATCTAGCGGGATTACGAGAGACCCAGTACTTC
CDR3: CATSRDLAGLRETQYF

size: NA
length: 16
J: TRBJ2-1
V: TRBV5-1
D: TRBD2
DNA: TGCGCCAGCAGCTTGACTAGCGGGAGGGCCATAGATGAGCAGTTCTTC
CDR3: CASSLTSGRAIDEQFF

size: once
length: 13
J: TRBJ2-2
V: TRBV29-1
D: NA
DNA: TGCAGCGTTGACAGGGGGAACACCGGGGAGCTGTTTTTT
CDR3: CSVDRGNTGELFF

size: once
length: 12
J: TRBJ2-7
V: TRBV5-6
D: NA
DNA: TGTGCCAGCACCCTCTCTGGATACGAGCAGTACTTC
CDR3: CASTLSGYEQYF

size: NA
length: 17
J: TRBJ2-1
V: TRBV19
D: TRBD2
DNA: TGTGCCAGTAAGACTAGCGGGAGTGAGAGCTCCTACAATGAGCAGTTCTTC
CDR3: CASKTSGSESSYNEQFF

size: NA
length: 13
J: TRBJ1-5
V: TRBV7-9
D: NA
DNA: TGTGCCAGCAGCTTAGCGGATGGTCAGCCCCAGCATTTT
CDR3: CASSLADGQPQHF

size: NA
length: 13
J: TRBJ1-2
V: TRBV7-2
D: NA
DNA: TGTGCCAGCAGCTTAAACGGAAACTATGGCTACACCTTC
CDR3: CASSLNGNYGYTF

size: once
length: 18
J: TRBJ2-3
V: TRBV11-2
D: TRBD2
DNA: TGTGCCAGCAGCTTAGGGCTGAAACGGGAGGGGCGACGAAATACGCAGTATTTT
CDR3: CASSLGLKREGRRNTQYF

size: once
length: 16
J: TRBJ1-4
V: TRBV27
D: TRBD1
DNA: TGTGCCAGCAGTTTACAGGGGGCGCTGCCTAATGAAAAACTGTTTTTT
CDR3: CASSLQGALPNEKLFF

size: NA
length: 20
J: TRBJ2-7
V: TRBV27
D: TRBD2
DNA: TGTGCCAGCAGTTTCAATCATCGGGGACTAGCGGGAGGTAGGATGAGGGAGCAGTACTTC
CDR3: CASSFNHRGLAGGRMREQYF

size: NA
length: 13
J: TRBJ2-7
V: TRBV6-5
D: TRBD2
DNA: TGTGCCAGCAGGGGACTAGCGGGAGACGAGGAGCACTTC
CDR3: CASRGLAGDEEHF

size: NA
length: 15
J: TRBJ2-1
V: TRBV11-2
D: TRBD1
DNA: TGTGCCAGCAGCTTAAGATTGACAGGGGGAGATGAGCAGTTCTTC
CDR3: CASSLRLTGGDEQFF

size: once
length: 15
J: TRBJ2-1
V: TRBV5-4
D: NA
DNA: TGTGCCAGCAGCTTTCCGAAGGGGGACGGTGGTGAGCAGTTCTTC
CDR3: CASSFPKGDGGEQFF

size: NA
length: 13
J: TRBJ1-5
V: TRBV30
D: NA
DNA: TGTGCCTGGAGGGAGAATCTCGCTCAGCCCCAGCATTTT
CDR3: CAWRENLAQPQHF

size: NA
length: 18
J: TRBJ2-6
V: TRBV15
D: NA
DNA: TGTGCCACCAGCAGAGTCCCTCGAGGGGGATCTGGGGCCAACGTCCTGACTTTC
CDR3: CATSRVPRGGSGANVLTF

size: NA
length: 16
J: TRBJ2-3
V: TRBV19
D: TRBD2
DNA: TGTGCCAGTAGTAATCGAGCGGGAGTGGTGACAGATACGCAGTATTTT
CDR3: CASSNRAGVVTDTQYF

size: once
length: 16
J: TRBJ1-3
V: TRBV28
D: NA
DNA: TGTGCCAGCAGTTTTGGTCAGTCCCGCTCTGGAAACACCATATATTTT
CDR3: CASSFGQSRSGNTIYF